This T cell receptor (beta chain) was captured in a study of cytomegalovirus exposure and HLA in healthy donors. The donors, nominally healthy at sampling, likely had unrecorded immune exposures. The study ran its PCR with 60 Vbeta and 13 Jbeta primers. Sequenced by immunoSEQ multiplex PCR; TCRdb stores in-frame clones only, minus some. The sample includes tens of thousands of clones, approximately 71% of them seen just once. Source material: PBMCs. The TCR originated in a man aged 50 or older in good health and CMV-seronegative.

Here the CDR3 reads CASTSGYTQYF. The CDR3 nucleotides read TGTGCCAGCACCTCCGGGTATACCCAGTACTTC. The V call is TRBV28, the J call TRBJ2-5, with D hard to call. Germline CDR1 MDHEN, CDR2 SYDVKM. The CDR3 is 11 residues long. V was trimmed by 7 bases and J by 8 bases, leaving 11 bases between them. The full variable domain, in which reference TRBV28 and TRBJ2-5 provide the parts outside the CDR3, is DVKVTQSSRYLVKRTGEKVFLECVQDMDHENMFWYRQDPGLGLRLIYFSYDVKMKEKGDIPEGYSVSREKKERFSLILESASTNQTSMYLCASTSGYTQYFGPGTRLLVL.